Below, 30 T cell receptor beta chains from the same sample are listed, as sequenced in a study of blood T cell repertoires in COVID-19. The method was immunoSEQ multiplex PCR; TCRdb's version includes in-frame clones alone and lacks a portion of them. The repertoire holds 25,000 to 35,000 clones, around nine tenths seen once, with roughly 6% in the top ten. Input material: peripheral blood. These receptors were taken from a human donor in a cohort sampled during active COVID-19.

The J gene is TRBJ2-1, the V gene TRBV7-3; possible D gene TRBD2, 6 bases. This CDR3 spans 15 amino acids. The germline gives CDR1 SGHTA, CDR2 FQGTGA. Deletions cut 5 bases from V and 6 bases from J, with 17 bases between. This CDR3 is CASSGERALVNEQFF. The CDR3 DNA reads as TGTGCCAGCAGCGGGGAGCGGGCGCTTGTCAATGAGCAGTTCTTC.

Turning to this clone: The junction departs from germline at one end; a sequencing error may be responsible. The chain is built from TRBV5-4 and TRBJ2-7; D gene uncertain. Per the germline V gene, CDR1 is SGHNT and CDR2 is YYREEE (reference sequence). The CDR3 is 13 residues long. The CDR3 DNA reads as TGTGCCAGCAGCTTCGGGTCCTCCTTCGAGCAGTACTTC. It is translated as CASSFGSSFEQYF.

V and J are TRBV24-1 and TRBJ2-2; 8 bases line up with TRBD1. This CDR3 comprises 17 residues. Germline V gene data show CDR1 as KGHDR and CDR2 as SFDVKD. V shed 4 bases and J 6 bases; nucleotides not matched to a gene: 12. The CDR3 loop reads CATSDPEDRVHAGELFF. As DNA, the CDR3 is TGTGCCACCAGTGACCCAGAGGACAGGGTACATGCCGGGGAGCTGTTTTTT.

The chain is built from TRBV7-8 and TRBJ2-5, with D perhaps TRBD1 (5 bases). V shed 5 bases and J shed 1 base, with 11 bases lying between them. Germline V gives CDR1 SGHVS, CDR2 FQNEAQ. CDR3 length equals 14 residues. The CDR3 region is CASSRLTAQETQYF. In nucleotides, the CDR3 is TGTGCCAGCAGCCGATTGACAGCCCAAGAGACCCAGTACTTC.

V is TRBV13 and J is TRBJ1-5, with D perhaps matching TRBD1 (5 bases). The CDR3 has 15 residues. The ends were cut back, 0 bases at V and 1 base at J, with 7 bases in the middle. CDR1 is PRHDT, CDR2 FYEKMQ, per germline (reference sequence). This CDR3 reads CASSLGRQSNQPQHF. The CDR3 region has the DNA TGTGCCAGCAGCTTAGGGCGACAGAGCAATCAGCCCCAGCATTTT.

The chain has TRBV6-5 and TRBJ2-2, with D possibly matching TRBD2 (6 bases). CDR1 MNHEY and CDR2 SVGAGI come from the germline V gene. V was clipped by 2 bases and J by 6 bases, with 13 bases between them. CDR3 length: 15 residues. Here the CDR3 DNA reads TGTGCCAGCAGTTACGGGGCAGGAGGGGCCGGGGAGCTGTTTTTT. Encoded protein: CASSYGAGGAGELFF.

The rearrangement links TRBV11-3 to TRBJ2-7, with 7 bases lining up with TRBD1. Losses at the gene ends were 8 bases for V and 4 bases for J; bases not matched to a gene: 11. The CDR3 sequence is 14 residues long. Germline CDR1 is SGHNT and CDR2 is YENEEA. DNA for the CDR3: TGTGCCAGCGTTCCGGGACAGCCTTTTTACGAGCAGTACTTC. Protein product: CASVPGQPFYEQYF.

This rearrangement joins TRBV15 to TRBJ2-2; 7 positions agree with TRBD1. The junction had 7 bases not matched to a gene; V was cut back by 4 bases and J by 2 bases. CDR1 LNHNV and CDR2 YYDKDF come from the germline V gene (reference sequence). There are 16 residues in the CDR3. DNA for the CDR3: TGTGCCACCAGCACCCGGACAGGAACTAACACCGGGGAGCTGTTTTTT. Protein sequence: CATSTRTGTNTGELFF.

In DNA, the CDR3 is TGTGCCATCAGACCGGGACTAGCGGGGGGCGATGAGCAGTTCTTC. As protein: CAIRPGLAGGDEQFF. The chain joins TRBV10-3 to TRBJ2-1; TRBD2 aligns across 15 bases. The CDR3 totals 15 residues. CDR1 ENHRY and CDR2 SYGVKD come from the germline V gene. V shed 6 bases, J shed 8 bases, and the junction held 5 bases outside the gene matches.

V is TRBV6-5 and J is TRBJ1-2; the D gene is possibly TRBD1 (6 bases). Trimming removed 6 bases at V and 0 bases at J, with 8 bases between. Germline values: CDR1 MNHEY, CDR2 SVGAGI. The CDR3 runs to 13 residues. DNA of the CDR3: TGTGCCAGCAGAGGGGACACTAACTATGGCTACACCTTC. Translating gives CASRGDTNYGYTF.

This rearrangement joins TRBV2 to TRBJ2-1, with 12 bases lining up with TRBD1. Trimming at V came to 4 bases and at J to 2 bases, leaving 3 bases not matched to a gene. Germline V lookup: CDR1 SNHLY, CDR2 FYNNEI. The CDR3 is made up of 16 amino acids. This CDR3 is CASSVGTGGAYNEQFF. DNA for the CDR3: TGTGCCAGCAGTGTTGGGACAGGGGGCGCCTACAATGAGCAGTTCTTC. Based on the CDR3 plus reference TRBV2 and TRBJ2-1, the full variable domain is EPEVTQTPSHQVTQMGQEVILRCVPISNHLYFYWYRQILGQKVEFLVSFYNNEISEKSEIFDDQFSVERPDGSNFTLKIRSTKLEDSAMYFCASSVGTGGAYNEQFFGPGTRLTVL.

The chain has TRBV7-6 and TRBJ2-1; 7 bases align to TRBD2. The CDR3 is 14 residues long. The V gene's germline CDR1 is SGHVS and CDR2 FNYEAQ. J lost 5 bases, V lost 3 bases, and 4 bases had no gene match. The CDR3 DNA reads TGTGCCAGCAGCTTCAGCAGCGGGGACAATGAGCAGTTCTTC. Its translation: CASSFSSGDNEQFF. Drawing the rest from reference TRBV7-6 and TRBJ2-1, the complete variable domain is GAGVSQSPRYKVTKRGQDVALRCDPISGHVSLYWYRQALGQGPEFLTYFNYEAQQDKSGLPNDRFSAERPEGSISTLTIQRTEQRDSAMYRCASSFSSGDNEQFFGPGTRLTVL.

CDR3: CSGSEWAETQYF. CDR3 nucleotide sequence: TGCAGTGGGAGTGAATGGGCGGAGACCCAGTACTTC. V usage is TRBV20-1 and J usage is TRBJ2-5, with D unresolved. Trimming stripped 7 bases from V and 5 bases from J, with 14 bases between. The CDR3 runs to 12 residues. In germline, CDR1 is DFQATT, CDR2 SNEGSKA (reference sequence).

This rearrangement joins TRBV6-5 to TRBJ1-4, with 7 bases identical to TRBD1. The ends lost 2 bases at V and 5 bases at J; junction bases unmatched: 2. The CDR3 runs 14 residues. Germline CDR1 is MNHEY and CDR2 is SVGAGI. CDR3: CASSYGQANEKLFF. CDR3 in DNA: TGTGCCAGCAGTTACGGACAGGCGAATGAAAAACTGTTTTTT.

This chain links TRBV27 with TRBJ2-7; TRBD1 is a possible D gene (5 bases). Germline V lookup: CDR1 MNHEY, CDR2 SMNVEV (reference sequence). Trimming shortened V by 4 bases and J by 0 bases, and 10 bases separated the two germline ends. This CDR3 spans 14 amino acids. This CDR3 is CASSSRTRSYEQYF. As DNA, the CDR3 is TGTGCCAGCAGTTCCCGGACACGCTCCTACGAGCAGTACTTC.

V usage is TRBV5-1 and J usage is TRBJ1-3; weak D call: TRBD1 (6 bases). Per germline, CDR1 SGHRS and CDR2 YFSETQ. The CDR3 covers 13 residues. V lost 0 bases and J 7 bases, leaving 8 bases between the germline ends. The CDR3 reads CASSLARGNTIYF. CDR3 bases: TGCGCCAGCAGCTTGGCGAGGGGGAACACCATATATTTT.

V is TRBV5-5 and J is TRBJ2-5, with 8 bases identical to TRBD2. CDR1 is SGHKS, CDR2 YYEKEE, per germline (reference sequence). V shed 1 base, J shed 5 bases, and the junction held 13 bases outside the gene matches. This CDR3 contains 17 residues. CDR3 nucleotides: TGTGCCAGCAGCTTGAGGGTTGCGGGGGGCATCGGGGAGACCCAGTACTTC. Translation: CASSLRVAGGIGETQYF.

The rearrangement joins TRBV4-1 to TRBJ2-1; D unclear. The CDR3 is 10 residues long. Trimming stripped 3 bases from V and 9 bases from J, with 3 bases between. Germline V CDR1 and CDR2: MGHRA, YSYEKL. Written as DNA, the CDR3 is TGCGCCAGCAGCCACCGTGAGCAGTTCTTC. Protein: CASSHREQFF.

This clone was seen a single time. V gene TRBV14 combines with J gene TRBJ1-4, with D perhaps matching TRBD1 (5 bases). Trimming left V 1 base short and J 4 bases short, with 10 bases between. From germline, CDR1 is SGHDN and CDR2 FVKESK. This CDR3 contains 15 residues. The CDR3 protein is CASSQVWGINEKLFF. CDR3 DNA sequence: TGTGCCAGCAGCCAAGTATGGGGCATTAATGAAAAACTGTTTTTT.

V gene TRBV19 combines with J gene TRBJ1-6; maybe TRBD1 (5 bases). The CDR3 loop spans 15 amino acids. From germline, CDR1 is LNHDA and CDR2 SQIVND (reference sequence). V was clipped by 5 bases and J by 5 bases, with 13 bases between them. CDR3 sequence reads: CASSGALQHNSPLHF. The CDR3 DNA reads TGTGCCAGTAGTGGGGCACTTCAACATAATTCACCCCTCCACTTT.

DNA for the CDR3: TGTGCCAGCAGCCAACGCGGGACAGGGCTTAACTATGGCTACACCTTC. Its protein product is CASSQRGTGLNYGYTF. The chain has TRBV4-2 and TRBJ1-2; 9 nucleotides align to TRBD1. Trimming at V came to 2 bases and at J to 1 base, leaving 5 bases not matched to a gene. CDR3 size: 16 residues. Germline values: CDR1 LGHNA, CDR2 YNFKEQ.

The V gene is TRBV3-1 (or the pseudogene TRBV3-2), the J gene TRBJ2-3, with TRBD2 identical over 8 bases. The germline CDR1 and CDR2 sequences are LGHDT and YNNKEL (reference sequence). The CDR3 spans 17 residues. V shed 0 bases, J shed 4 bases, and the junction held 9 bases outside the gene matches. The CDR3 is CASSQDLRGGSPDTQYF. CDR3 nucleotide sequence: TGTGCCAGCAGCCAAGATTTACGGGGGGGCTCCCCAGATACGCAGTATTTT.

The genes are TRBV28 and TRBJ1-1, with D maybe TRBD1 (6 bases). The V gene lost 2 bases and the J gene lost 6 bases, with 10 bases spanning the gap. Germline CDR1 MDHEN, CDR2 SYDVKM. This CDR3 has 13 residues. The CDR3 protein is CASSLSRGAEAFF. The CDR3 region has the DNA TGTGCCAGCAGTTTAAGCAGGGGCGCTGAAGCTTTCTTT.

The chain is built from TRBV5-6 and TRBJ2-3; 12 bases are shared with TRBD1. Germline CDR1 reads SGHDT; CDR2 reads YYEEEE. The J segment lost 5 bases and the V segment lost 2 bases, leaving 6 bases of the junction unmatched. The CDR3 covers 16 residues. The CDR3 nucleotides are TGTGCCAGCAGCTTCGGGGACAGGGGGCTTGTAGATACGCAGTATTTT. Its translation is CASSFGDRGLVDTQYF.

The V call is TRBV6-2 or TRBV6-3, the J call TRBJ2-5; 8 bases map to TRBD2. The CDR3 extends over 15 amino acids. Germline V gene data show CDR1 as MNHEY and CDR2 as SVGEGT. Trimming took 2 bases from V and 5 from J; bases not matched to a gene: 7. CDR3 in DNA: TGTGCCAGCAGTTACGGGCGGGGGGTGATTGAGACCCAGTACTTC. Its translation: CASSYGRGVIETQYF.

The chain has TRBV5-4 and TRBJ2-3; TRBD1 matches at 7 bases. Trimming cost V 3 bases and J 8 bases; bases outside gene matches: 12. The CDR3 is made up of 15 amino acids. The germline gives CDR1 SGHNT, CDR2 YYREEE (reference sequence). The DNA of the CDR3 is TGTGCCAGCAGCTCTGAGATCCGAACAGGGGTTACGCAGTATTTT. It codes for CASSSEIRTGVTQYF.

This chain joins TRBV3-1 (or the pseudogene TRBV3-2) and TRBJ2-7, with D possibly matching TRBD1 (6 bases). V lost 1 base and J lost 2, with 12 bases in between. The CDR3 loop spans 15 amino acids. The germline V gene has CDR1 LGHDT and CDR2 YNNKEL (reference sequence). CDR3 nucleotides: TGTGCCAGCAGCCAAGGCAGTCAGGGGACCTACGAGCAGTACTTC. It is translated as CASSQGSQGTYEQYF.

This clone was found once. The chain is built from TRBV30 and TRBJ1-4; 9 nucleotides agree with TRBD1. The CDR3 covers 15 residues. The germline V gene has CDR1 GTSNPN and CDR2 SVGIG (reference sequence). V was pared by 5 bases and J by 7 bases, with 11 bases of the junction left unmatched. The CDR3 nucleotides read TGTGCCTGGGGACTGACAGGGGGGAGCGGTGAAAAACTGTTTTTT. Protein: CAWGLTGGSGEKLFF.

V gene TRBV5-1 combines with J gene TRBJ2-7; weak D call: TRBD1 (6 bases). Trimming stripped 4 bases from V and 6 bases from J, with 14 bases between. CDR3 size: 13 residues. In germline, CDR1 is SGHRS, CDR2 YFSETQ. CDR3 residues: CASSAGTGFEQYF. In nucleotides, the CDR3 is TGCGCCAGCAGCGCGGGCACAGGGTTCGAGCAGTACTTC.

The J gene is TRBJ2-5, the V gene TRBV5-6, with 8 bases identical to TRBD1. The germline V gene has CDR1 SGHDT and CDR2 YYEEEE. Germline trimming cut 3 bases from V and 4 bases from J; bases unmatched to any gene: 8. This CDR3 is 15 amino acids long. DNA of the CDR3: TGTGCCAGCAGCTACCAGGGGGCGTATATAGAGACCCAGTACTTC. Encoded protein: CASSYQGAYIETQYF. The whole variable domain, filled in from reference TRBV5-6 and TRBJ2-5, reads DAGVTQSPTHLIKTRGQQVTLRCSPKSGHDTVSWYQQALGQGPQFIFQYYEEEERQRGNFPDRFSGHQFPNYSSELNVNALLLGDSALYLCASSYQGAYIETQYFGPGTRLLVL.